Included here is one TCR beta chain sequence, with context. Its target is not known. This entry is derived from a study of OX40 agonist ivuxolimab in advanced cancers. Overall study context: A mean age of approximately 60 years, range roughly 23 to 85, was recorded, and approximately 79% were male.

At baseline, cycle 4 day 1, and cycle 7 day 1, blood was sampled. Study-level points and caveats: Compared with CD4+, CD8+ T cells on average had more expanded clones. The study did not work out the antigen specificity of the expanded peripheral T cells.

Germline assignment: CDR1 SGHTA and CDR2 FQGTGA. The CDR3 sequence is 15 residues long. The V gene end was trimmed by 2 bases and the J gene end by 10 bases; junction bases not matched to a gene: 11. Some clones are missing from TCRdb's copy, which holds only in-frame ones; the method was immunoSEQ multiplex PCR. The sample yields 77,000 or so clones, about 94% seen once. V is TRBV7-3 and J is TRBJ2-1; 7 nucleotides match TRBD2. Sample: CD4+ or CD8+ T cells sorted from blood, taken in a trial of the OX40 agonist ivuxolimab. The receptor's source is an adult with an advanced solid tumor such as melanoma, head and neck, liver or kidney cancer. Here the CDR3 reads CASSLVEGGPGEQFF. CDR3 DNA sequence: TGTGCCAGCAGCTTAGTGGAGGGAGGGCCCGGGGAGCAGTTCTTC. The whole variable domain, filled in from reference TRBV7-3 and TRBJ2-1, reads GAGVSQTPSNKVTEKGKYVELRCDPISGHTALYWYRQSLGQGPEFLIYFQGTGAADDSGLPNDRFFAVRPEGSVSTLKIQRTERGDSAVYLCASSLVEGGPGEQFFGPGTRLTVL.